This TCR beta chain originates from a study of blood T cell repertoires in COVID-19. Turning to the study itself: Samples representing acute and convalescent COVID-19 were sourced from the United States, Italy and Spain. Nucleic acid was either cDNA or gDNA, and it came from T cells, B-cell-depleted T cells, or PBMCs.

With 6 bases removed from V and 4 bases from J, the gap between germline ends came to 13 bases. Germline V gene lookup returns CDR1 LNHDA and CDR2 SQIVND (reference sequence). The CDR3 length is 15 residues. Source study methods: The assay estimated nucleated cells by amplifying reference gene primers. Method: immunoSEQ multiplex PCR; TCRdb's copy keeps in-frame clones and lacks some. The DNA was the basis for D and trimming; V, J and clone size are from that table. The sample yields 70,000 or so clones, approximately 79% seen once. The chain carries TRBV19 and TRBJ1-6; D may be TRBD1 (6 bases). This receptor was obtained from a man aged 60 to 75 with acute or convalescent COVID-19. The source material was peripheral blood. CDR3 nucleotides: TGTGCCAGTAGGATGGACAGCTCTTATAATTCACCCCTCCACTTT. Its translation is CASRMDSSYNSPLHF.